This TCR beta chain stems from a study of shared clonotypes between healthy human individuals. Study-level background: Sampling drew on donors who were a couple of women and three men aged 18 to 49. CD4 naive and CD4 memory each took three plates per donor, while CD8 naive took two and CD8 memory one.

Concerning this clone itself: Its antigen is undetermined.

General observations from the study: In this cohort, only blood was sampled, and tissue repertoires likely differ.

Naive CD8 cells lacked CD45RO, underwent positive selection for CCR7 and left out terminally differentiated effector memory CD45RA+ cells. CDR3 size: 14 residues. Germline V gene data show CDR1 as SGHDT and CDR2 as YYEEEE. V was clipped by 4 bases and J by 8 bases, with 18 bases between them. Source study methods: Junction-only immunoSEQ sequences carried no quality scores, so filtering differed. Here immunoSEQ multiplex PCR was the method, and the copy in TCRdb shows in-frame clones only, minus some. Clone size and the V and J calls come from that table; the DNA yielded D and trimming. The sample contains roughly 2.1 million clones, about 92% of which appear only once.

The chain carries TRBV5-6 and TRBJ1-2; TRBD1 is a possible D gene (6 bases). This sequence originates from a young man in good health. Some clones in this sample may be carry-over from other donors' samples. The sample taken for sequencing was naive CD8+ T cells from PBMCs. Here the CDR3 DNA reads TGTGCCAGCAGCCCGGGGGGCGAGGGTTGGGGCTACACCTTC. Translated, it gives CASSPGGEGWGYTF.